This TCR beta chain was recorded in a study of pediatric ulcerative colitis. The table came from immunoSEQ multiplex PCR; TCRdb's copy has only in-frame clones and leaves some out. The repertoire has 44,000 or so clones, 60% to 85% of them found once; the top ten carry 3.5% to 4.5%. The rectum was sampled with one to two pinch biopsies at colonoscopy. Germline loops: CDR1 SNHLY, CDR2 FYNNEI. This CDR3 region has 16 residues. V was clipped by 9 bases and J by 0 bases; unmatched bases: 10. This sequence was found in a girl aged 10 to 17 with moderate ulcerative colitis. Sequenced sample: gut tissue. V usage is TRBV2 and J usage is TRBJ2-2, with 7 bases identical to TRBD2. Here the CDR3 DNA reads TGTGCCAGGAGTCCGAGGACTAGTTCGAACACCGGGGAGCTGTTTTTT. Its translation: CARSPRTSSNTGELFF.